This T cell receptor (beta chain) emerged from a study of blood T cell repertoires in COVID-19. Study details: The cDNA or gDNA used as material had been derived from T cells, B-cell-depleted T cells, or PBMCs.

Germline V gene data show CDR1 as SGDLS and CDR2 as YYNGEE. The CDR3 spans 14 residues. V lost 2 bases to trimming and J lost 0 bases; unmatched junction nucleotides: 0. Clones were sequenced by immunoSEQ multiplex PCR, and TCRdb holds only the in-frame ones, with some missing. This sample carries about 46,000 clones, approximately 85% of them seen once, and the ten largest clones take around 14%. The receptor comes from a human donor in a cohort sampled during active COVID-19. The donor label of this sample is uncertain. The chain joins TRBV9 to TRBJ2-3, with TRBD1 matching over 7 bases. The sample was peripheral blood. The CDR3 nucleotides read TGTGCCAGCAGCGTGACAGGGAGCACAGATACGCAGTATTTT. This encodes CASSVTGSTDTQYF.